This T cell receptor beta chain was profiled in a study of blood T cell repertoires in COVID-19. In the study overall: Samples came from the United States, Italy and Spain, spanning acute and convalescent COVID-19. In each case, the material was cDNA or gDNA derived from T cells, B-cell-depleted T cells, or PBMCs.

In regard to this clone: Other nucleotide sequences in the sample specify the same CDR3.

Profiling relied on immunoSEQ multiplex PCR, and the TCRdb table lists in-frame clones only, not all of them. The sample records approximately 150,000 clones, 83% being singletons. The CDR3 is made up of 15 amino acids. V lost 3 bases, J lost 3 bases, and 13 bases lay in between. Germline assignment: CDR1 SGHAT and CDR2 FQNNGV. Input material: peripheral blood. The chain is built from TRBV11-2 and TRBJ2-3, with D possibly matching TRBD1 (5 bases). The origin of this receptor is a woman aged 80 or over with acute or convalescent COVID-19. The CDR3 DNA reads as TGTGCCAGCAGCTTGAGGCAGGGTAGAACAGATACGCAGTATTTT. It encodes CASSLRQGRTDTQYF.